This T cell receptor beta chain was recorded in a study of blood T cells in healthy people across ages. Alongside a J-beta primer mix, a sample-barcoded 5' primer served in a second PCR lasting roughly 6 to 11 cycles. TCRdb independently ran MiXCR on the 5' RACE reads; one entry per CDR3 protein. The repertoire has under 1,000,000 distinct CDR3 sequences, under 40% of them found once; the top ten carry 10% to 15%. Study-level results: In long-lived donors, naive CD4+ cell counts and diversity exceeded those of aged donors. The lack of PBMC sorting stopped any conclusive naive versus antigen-experienced comparison. Because donor CMV status was unknown, expanded clonotype changes were possibly confounded. Diversity of TCR beta per million T cells declined in a roughly linear way with age.

Germline V gene sequence: CDR1 MGHDK, CDR2 SYGVNS. The CDR3 consists of 15 residues. With 6 bases removed from V and 4 bases from J, the gap between germline ends came to 15 bases. Remarks on this clonotype: Its specificity is unknown.

This rearrangement joins TRBV25-1 to TRBJ1-4; a possible D gene is TRBD1 (5 bases). Sequencing input: blood. The clonotype originates from a man younger than 35 in good health. The CDR3 bases are TGTGCCAGCAGCGAACGGTCCGGGGGTAATGAAAAACTGTTTTTT. Protein sequence: CASSERSGGNEKLFF.